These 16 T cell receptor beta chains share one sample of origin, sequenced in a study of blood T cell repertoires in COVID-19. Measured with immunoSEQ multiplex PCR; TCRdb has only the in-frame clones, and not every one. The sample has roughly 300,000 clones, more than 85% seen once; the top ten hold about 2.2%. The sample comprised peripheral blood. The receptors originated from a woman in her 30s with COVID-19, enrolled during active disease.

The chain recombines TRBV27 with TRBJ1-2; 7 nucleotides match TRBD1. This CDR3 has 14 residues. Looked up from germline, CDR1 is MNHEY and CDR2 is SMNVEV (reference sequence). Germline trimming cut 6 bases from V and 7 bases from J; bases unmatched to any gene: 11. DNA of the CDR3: TGTGCCAGCAGGATATTGGGACAGAATGGTGGCTACACCTTC. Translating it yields CASRILGQNGGYTF.

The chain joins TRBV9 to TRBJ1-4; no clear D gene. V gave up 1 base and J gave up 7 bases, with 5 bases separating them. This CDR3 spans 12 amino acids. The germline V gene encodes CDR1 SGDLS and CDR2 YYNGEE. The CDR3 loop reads CASSVNGEKLFF. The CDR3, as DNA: TGTGCCAGCAGCGTAAACGGTGAAAAACTGTTTTTT.

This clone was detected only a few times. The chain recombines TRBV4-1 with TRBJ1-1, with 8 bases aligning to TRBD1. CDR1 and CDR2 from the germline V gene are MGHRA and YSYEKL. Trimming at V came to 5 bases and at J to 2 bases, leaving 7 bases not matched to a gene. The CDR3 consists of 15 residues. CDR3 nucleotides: TGCGCCAGCAGCACCAGGACAGGGAATAACACTGAAGCTTTCTTT. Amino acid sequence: CASSTRTGNNTEAFF.

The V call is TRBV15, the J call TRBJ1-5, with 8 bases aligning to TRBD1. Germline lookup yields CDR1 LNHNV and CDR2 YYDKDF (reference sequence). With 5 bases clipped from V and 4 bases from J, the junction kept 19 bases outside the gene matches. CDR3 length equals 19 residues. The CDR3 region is CATSPRWDRSSIENQPQHF. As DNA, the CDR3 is TGTGCCACCAGCCCCCGTTGGGACAGGTCATCGATTGAAAATCAGCCCCAGCATTTT.

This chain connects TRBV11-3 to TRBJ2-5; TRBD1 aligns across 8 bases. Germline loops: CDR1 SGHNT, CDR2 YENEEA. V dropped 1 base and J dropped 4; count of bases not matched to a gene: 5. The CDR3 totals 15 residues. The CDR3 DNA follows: TGTGCCAGCAGCTTAGCAGGGGGCGACCTAGAGACCCAGTACTTC. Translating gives CASSLAGGDLETQYF.

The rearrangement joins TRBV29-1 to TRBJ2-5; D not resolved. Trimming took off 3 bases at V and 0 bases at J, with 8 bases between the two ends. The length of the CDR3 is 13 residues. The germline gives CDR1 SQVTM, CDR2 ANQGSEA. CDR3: CSVESGHQETQYF. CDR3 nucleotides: TGCAGCGTTGAGTCAGGCCACCAAGAGACCCAGTACTTC.

CDR3 loop: CASSHGLATDTQYF. DNA of the CDR3: TGTGCCAGCAGCCACGGACTTGCCACAGATACGCAGTATTTT. The genes are TRBV3-1 (or the pseudogene TRBV3-2) and TRBJ2-3, with D perhaps TRBD2 (5 bases). Germline V gives CDR1 LGHDT, CDR2 YNNKEL (reference sequence). This CDR3 spans 14 amino acids. Trimming shortened V by 3 bases and J by 2 bases, and 9 bases separated the two germline ends.

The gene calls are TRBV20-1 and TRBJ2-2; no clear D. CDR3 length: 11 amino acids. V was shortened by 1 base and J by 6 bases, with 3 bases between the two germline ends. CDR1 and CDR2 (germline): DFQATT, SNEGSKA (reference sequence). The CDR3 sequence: CSARVAGELFF. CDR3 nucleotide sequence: TGCAGTGCTAGAGTAGCCGGGGAGCTGTTTTTT.

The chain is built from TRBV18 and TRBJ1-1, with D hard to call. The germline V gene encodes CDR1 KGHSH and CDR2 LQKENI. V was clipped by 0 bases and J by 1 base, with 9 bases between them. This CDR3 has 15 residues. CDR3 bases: TGTGCCAGCTCACCACCGAACAGCTGGAACACTGAAGCTTTCTTT. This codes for CASSPPNSWNTEAFF.

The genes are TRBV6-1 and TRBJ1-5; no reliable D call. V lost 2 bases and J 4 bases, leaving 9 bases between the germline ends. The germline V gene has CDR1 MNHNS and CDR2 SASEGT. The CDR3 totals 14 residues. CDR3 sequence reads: CASSEYPGNQPQHF. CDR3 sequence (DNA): TGTGCCAGCAGTGAATATCCGGGGAATCAGCCCCAGCATTTT.

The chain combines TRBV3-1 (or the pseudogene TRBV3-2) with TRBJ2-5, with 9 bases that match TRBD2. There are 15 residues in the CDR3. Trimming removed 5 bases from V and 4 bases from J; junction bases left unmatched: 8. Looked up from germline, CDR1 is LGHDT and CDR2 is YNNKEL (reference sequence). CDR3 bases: TGTGCCAGCAGCTTCCTAGCGGGATTCGGAGAGACCCAGTACTTC. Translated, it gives CASSFLAGFGETQYF.

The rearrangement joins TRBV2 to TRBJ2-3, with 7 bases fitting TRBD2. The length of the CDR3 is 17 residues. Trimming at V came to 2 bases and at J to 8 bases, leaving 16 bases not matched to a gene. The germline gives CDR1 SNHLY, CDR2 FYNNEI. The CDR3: CASSERVGPLGGGTQYF. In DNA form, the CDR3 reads TGTGCCAGCAGTGAACGGGTTGGACCACTGGGCGGGGGTACGCAGTATTTT.

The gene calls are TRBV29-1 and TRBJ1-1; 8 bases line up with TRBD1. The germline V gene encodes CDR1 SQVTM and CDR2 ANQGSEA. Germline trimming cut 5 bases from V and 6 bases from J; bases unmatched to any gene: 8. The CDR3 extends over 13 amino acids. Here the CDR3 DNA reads TGCAGCGTTCGGACAGGGATCAGTCCTGAAGCTTTCTTT. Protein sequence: CSVRTGISPEAFF.

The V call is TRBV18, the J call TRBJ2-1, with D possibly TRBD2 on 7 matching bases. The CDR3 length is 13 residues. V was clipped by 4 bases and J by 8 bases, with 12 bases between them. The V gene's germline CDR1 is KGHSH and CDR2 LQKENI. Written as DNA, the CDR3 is TGTGCCAGCTCACGAGGGGGGAGGGATGAGCAGTTCTTC. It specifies CASSRGGRDEQFF. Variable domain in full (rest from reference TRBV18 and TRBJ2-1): NAGVMQNPRHLVRRRGQEARLRCSPMKGHSHVYWYRQLPEEGLKFMVYLQKENIIDESGMPKERFSAEFPKEGPSILRIQQVVRGDSAAYFCASSRGGRDEQFFGPGTRLTVL.

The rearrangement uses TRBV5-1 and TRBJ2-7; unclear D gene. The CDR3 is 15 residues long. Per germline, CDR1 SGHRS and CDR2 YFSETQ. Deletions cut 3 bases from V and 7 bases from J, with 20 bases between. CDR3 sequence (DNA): TGCGCCAGCAGCTACGGCCGGGTTGCTGGTGGGGAGCAGTACTTC. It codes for CASSYGRVAGGEQYF.

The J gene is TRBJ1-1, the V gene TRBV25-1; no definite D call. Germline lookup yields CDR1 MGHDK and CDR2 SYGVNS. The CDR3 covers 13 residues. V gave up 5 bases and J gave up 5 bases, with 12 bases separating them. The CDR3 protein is CASSNRGETEAFF. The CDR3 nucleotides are TGTGCCAGCAGTAACCGGGGAGAAACTGAAGCTTTCTTT.